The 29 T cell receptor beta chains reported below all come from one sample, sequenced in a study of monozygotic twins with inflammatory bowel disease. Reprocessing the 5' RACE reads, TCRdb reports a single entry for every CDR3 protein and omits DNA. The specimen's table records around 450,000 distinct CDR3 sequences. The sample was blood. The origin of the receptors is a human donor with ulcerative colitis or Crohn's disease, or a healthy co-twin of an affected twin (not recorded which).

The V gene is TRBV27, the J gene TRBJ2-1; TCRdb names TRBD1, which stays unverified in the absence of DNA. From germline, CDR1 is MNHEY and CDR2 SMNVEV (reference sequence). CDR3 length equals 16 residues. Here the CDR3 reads CASSSPRLTGLGEQFF.

CDR3 residues: CASSYSSGPNTEAFF. This chain joins TRBV6-5 and TRBJ1-1. The germline CDR1 and CDR2 sequences are MNHEY and SVGAGI. This CDR3 has 15 amino acids.

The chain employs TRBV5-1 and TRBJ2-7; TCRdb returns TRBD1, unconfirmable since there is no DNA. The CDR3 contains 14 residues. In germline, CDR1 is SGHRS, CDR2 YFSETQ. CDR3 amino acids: CASSWTGVTYEQYF.

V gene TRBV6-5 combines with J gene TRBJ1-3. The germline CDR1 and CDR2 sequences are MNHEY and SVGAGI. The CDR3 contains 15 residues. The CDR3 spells CASSNPQGSGNTIYF.

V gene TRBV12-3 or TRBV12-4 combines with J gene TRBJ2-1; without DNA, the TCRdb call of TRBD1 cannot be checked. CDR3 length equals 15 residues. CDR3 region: CASSDPGQGLREQFF.

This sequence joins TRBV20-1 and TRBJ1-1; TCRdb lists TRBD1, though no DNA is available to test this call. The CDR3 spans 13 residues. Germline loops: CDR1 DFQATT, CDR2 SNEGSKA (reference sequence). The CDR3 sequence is CSAREQGRTEAFF.

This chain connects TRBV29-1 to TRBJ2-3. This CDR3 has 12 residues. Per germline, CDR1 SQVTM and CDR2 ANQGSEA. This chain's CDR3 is CSVEAMTDTQYF.

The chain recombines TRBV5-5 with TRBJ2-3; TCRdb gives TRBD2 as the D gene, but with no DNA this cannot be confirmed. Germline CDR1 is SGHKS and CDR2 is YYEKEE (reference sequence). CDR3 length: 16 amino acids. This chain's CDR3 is CASSLMEGESTDTQYF.

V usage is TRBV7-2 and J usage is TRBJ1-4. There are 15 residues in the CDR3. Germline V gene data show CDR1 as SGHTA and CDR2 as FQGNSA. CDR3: CASSLSALGDEKLFF.

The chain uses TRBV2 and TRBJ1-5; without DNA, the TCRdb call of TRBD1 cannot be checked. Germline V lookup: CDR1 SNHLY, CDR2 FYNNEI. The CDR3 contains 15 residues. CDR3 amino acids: CASSAKQGSLSPQHF.

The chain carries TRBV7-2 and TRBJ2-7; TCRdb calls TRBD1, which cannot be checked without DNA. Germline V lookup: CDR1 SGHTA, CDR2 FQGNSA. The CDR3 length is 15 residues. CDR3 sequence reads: CASSLRDTYSYEQYF.

CDR3 region: CASSLQDHTRYEQYF. V usage is TRBV7-2 and J usage is TRBJ2-7. CDR1 is SGHTA and CDR2 is FQGNSA in the germline V gene. This CDR3 has 15 amino acids. The full variable domain, completed using reference TRBV7-2 and TRBJ2-7, is GAGVSQSPSNKVTEKGKDVELRCDPISGHTALYWYRQSLGQGLEFLIYFQGNSAPDKSGLPSDRFSAERTGGSVSTLTIQRTQQEDSAVYLCASSLQDHTRYEQYFGPGTRLTVT.

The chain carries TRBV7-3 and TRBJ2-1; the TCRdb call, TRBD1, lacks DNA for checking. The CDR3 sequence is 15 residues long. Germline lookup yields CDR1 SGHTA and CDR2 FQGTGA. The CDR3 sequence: CASSFPGPLGGEQFF. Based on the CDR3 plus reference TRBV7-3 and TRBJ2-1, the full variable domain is GAGVSQTPSNKVTEKGKYVELRCDPISGHTALYWYRQSLGQGPEFLIYFQGTGAADDSGLPNDRFFAVRPEGSVSTLKIQRTERGDSAVYLCASSFPGPLGGEQFFGPGTRLTVL.

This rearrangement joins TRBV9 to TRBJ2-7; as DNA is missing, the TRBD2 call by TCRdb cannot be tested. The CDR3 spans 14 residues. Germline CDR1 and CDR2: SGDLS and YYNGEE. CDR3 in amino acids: CASSVEKIAGKQYF.

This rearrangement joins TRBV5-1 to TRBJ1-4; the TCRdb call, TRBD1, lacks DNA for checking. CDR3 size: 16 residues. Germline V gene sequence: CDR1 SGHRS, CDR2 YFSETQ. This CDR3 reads CASSLRSGATNEKLFF.

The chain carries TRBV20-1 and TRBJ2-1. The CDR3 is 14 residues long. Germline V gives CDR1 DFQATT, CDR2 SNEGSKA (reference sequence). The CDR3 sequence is CSVRLASSYNEQFF.

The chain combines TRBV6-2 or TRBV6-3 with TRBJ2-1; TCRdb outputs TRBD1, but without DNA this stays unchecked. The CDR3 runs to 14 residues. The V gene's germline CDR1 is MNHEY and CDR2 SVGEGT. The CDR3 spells CASSSLTPRDEQFF.

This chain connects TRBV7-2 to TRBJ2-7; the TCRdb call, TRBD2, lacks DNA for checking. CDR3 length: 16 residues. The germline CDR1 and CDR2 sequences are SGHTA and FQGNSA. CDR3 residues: CASNPGASGREYEQYF.

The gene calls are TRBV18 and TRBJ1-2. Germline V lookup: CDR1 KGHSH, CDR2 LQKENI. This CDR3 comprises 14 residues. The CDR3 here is CASSPSTDLYGYTF.

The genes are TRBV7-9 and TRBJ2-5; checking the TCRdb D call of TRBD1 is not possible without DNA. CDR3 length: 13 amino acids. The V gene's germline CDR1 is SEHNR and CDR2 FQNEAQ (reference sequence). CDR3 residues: CASSPLDRETQYF. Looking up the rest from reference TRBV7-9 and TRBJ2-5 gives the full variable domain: DTGVSQNPRHKITKRGQNVTFRCDPISEHNRLYWYRQTLGQGPEFLTYFQNEAQLEKSRLLSDRFSAERPKGSFSTLEIQRTEQGDSAMYLCASSPLDRETQYFGPGTRLLVL.

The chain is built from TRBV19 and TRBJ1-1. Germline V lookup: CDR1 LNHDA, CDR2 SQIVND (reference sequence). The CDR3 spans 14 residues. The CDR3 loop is CASSSTNLRTEAFF.

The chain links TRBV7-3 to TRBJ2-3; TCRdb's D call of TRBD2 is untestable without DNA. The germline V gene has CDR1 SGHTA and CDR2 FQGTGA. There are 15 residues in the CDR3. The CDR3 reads CASSLALAGTNTQYF.

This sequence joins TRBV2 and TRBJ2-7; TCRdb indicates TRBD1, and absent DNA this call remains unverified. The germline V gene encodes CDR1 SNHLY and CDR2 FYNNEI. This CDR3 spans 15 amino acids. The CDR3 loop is CASSDPGGNSYEQYF.

The CDR3 loop is CASSIKSPGLFTEAFF. V and J are TRBV19 and TRBJ1-1. The germline V gene has CDR1 LNHDA and CDR2 SQIVND (reference sequence). This CDR3 is 16 amino acids long.

This CDR3 reads CASSMGPFSYNEQFF. The chain links TRBV7-2 to TRBJ2-1; no DNA is available, so the TRBD2 call from TCRdb remains unchecked. CDR1 SGHTA and CDR2 FQGNSA come from the germline V gene. The CDR3 loop spans 15 amino acids.

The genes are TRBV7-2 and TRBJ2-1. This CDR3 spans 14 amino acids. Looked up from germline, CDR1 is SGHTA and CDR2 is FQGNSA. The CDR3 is CASSGFRLYNEQFF.

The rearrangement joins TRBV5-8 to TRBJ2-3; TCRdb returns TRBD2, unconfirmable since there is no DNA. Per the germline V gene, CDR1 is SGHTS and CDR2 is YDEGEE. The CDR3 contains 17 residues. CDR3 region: CASSLGALAASTDTQYF. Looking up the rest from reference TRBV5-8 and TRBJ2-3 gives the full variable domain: EAGVTQSPTHLIKTRGQQATLRCSPISGHTSVYWYQQALGLGLQFLLWYDEGEERNRGNFPPRFSGRQFPNYSSELNVNALELEDSALYLCASSLGALAASTDTQYFGPGTRLTVL.

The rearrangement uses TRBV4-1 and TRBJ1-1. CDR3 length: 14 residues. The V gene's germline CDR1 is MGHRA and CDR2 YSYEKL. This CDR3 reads CASSQVTQITEAFF.

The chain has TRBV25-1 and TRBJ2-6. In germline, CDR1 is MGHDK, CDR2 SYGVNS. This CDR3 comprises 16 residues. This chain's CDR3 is CASSPHRPTGANVLTF.